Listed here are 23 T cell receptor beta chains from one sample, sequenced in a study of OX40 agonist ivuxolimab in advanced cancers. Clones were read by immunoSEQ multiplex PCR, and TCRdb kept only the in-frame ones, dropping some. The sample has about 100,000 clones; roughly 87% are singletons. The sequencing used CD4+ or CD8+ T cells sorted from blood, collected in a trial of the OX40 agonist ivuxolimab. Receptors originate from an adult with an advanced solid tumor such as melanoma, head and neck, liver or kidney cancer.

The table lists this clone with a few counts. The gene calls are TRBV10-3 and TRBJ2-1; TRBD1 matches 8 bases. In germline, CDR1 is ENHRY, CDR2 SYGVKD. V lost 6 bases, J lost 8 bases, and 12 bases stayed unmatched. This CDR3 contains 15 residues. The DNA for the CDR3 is TGTGCCATCAGAACCGACAGGGGATCCATGTATGAGCAGTTCTTC. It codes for CAIRTDRGSMYEQFF.

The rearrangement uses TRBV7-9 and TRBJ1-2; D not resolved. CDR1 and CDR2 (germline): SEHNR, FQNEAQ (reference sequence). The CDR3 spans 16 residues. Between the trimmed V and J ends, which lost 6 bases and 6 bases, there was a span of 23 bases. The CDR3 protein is CASRPNSGYKNNGYTF. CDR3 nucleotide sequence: TGTGCCAGCAGACCCAACAGTGGATATAAGAACAATGGCTACACCTTC.

The CDR3 DNA sequence: TGTGCCAGCAGCTTTGCCGCAGGGGGCGCGGGAGAGACCCAGTACTTC. Protein product: CASSFAAGGAGETQYF. The chain uses TRBV11-3 and TRBJ2-5; 8 bases agree with TRBD1. The length of the CDR3 is 16 residues. From germline, CDR1 is SGHNT and CDR2 YENEEA. V gave up 3 bases and J gave up 4 bases; unmatched junction bases: 10. Filled out from reference TRBV11-3 and TRBJ2-5, the complete variable domain reads EAGVVQSPRYKIIEKKQPVAFWCNPISGHNTLYWYLQNLGQGPELLIRYENEEAVDDSQLPKDRFSAERLKGVDSTLKIQPAELGDSAVYLCASSFAAGGAGETQYFGPGTRLLVL.

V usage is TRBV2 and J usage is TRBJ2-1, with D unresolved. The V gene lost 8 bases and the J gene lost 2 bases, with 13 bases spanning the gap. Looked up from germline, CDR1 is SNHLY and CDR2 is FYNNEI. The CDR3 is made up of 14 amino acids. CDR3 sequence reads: CASGDLGTYNEQFF. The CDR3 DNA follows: TGTGCCAGCGGCGACCTAGGCACCTACAATGAGCAGTTCTTC.

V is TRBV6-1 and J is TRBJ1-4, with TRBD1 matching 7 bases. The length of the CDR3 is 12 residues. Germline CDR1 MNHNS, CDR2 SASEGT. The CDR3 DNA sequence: TGTGCGACAGGGTTGGGTAATGAAAAACTGTTTTTT. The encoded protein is CATGLGNEKLFF.

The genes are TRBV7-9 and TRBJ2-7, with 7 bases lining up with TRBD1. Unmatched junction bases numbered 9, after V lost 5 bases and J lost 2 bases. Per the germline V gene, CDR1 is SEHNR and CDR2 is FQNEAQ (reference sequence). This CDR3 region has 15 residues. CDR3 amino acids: CASSPWDSHTYEQYF. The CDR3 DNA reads TGTGCCAGCAGCCCCTGGGACAGTCACACCTACGAGCAGTACTTC.

The CDR3 bases are TGTGCCAGCAGTCCTCGGACTAGCTTGAATACGCAGTATTTT. Protein sequence: CASSPRTSLNTQYF. The genes are TRBV27 and TRBJ2-3; 8 bases are a match to TRBD2. Trimming cost V 5 bases and J 7 bases; bases outside gene matches: 8. CDR1 is MNHEY, CDR2 SMNVEV, per germline (reference sequence). This CDR3 has 14 amino acids.

The DNA of the CDR3 is TGTGCCATAACAGGGGGGACTAGCGGATCCTACGAGCAGTACTTC. It yields the protein CAITGGTSGSYEQYF. J is TRBJ2-7 and V is TRBV10-3; 11 positions agree with TRBD2. The CDR3 is 15 residues long. Looked up from germline, CDR1 is ENHRY and CDR2 is SYGVKD. The V gene end was trimmed by 9 bases and the J gene end by 1 base; junction bases not matched to a gene: 8.

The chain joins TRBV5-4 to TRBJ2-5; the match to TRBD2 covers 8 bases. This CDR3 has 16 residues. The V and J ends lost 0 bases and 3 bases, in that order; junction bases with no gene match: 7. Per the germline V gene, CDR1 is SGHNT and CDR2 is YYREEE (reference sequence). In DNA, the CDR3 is TGTGCCAGCAGCTTGGAATTTACGGGAGGGGAAGAGACCCAGTACTTC. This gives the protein CASSLEFTGGEETQYF. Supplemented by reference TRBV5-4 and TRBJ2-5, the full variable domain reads ETGVTQSPTHLIKTRGQQVTLRCSSQSGHNTVSWYQQALGQGPQFIFQYYREEENGRGNFPPRFSGLQFPNYSSELNVNALELDDSALYLCASSLEFTGGEETQYFGPGTRLLVL.

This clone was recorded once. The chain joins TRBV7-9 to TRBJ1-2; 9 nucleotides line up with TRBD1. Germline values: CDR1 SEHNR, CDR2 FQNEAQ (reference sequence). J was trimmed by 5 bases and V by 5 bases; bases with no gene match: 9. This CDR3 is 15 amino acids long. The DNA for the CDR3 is TGTGCCAGCAGCCGGGACAGGGCAGGAAATTATGGCTACACCTTC. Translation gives CASSRDRAGNYGYTF.

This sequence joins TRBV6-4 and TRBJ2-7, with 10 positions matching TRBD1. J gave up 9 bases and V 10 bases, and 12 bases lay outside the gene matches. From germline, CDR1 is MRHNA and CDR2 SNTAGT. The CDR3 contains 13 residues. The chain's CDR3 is CAIRPGQGFRQYF. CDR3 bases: TGTGCCATCCGACCGGGACAGGGGTTTCGGCAGTACTTC.

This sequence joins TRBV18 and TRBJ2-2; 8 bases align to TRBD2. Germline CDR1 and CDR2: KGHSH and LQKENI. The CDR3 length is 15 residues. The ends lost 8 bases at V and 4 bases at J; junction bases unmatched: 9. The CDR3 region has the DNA TGTGCCAGCCCGCTAGAGAGCGGGAGCACCGGGGAGCTGTTTTTT. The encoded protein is CASPLESGSTGELFF.

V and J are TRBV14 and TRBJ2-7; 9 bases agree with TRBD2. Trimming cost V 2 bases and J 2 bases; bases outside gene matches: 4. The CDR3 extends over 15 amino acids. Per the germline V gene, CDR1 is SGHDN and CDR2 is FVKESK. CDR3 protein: CASSQMAGGPYEQYF. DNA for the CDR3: TGTGCCAGCAGCCAAATGGCGGGAGGGCCCTACGAGCAGTACTTC.

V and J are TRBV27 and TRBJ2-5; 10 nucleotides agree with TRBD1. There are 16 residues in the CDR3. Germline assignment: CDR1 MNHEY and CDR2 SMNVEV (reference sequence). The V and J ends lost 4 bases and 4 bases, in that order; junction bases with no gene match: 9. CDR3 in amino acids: CASSSPGTGAGETQYF. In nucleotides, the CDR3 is TGTGCCAGCAGTTCGCCCGGGACAGGGGCGGGAGAGACCCAGTACTTC.

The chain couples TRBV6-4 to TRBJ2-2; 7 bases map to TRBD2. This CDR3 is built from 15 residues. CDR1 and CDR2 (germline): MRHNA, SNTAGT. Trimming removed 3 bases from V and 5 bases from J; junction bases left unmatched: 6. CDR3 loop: CASSERRESTGELFF. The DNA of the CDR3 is TGTGCCAGCAGTGAAAGGCGGGAGTCGACCGGGGAGCTGTTTTTT.

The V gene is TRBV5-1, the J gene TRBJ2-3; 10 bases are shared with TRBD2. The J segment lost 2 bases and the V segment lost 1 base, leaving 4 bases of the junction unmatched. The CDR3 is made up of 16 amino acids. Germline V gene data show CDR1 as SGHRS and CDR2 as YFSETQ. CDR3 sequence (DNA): TGCGCCAGCAGCTTGCTAGCGGGAGATAACACAGATACGCAGTATTTT. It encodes CASSLLAGDNTDTQYF.

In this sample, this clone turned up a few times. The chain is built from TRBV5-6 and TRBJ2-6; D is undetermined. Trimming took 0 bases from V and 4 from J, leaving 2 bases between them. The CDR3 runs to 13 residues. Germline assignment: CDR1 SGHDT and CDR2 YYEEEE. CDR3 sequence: CASSLAGANVLTF. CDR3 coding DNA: TGTGCCAGCAGCTTGGCCGGGGCCAACGTCCTGACTTTC. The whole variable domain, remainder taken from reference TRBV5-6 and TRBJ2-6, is DAGVTQSPTHLIKTRGQQVTLRCSPKSGHDTVSWYQQALGQGPQFIFQYYEEEERQRGNFPDRFSGHQFPNYSSELNVNALLLGDSALYLCASSLAGANVLTFGAGSRLTVL.

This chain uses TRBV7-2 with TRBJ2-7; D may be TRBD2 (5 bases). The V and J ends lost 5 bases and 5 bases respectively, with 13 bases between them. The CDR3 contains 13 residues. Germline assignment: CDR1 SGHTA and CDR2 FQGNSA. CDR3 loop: CASSPSGINEQYF. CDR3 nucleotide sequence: TGTGCCAGCAGCCCTTCCGGGATCAACGAGCAGTACTTC.

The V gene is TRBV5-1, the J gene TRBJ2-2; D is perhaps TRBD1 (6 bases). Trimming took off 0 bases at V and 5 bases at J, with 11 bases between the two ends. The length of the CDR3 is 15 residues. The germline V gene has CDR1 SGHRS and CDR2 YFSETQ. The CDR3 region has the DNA TGCGCCAGCAGCTTGGTACAGGGAAGGACCGGGGAGCTGTTTTTT. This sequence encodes CASSLVQGRTGELFF.

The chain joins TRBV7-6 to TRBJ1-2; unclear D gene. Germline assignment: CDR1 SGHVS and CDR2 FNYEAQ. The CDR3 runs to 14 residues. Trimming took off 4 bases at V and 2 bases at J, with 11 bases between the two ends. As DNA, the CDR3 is TGTGCCAGCAGCTCCTTAAGATCAAACTATGGCTACACCTTC. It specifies CASSSLRSNYGYTF.

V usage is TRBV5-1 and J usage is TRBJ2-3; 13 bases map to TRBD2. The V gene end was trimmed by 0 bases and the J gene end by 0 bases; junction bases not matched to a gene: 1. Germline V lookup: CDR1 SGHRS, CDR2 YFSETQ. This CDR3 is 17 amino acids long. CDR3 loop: CASSLGLAGGSTDTQYF. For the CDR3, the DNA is TGCGCCAGCAGCTTGGGACTAGCGGGAGGAAGCACAGATACGCAGTATTTT.

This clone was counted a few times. CDR3 loop: CSGVGMRGTEAFF. DNA of the CDR3: TGCAGCGGGGTGGGTATGCGGGGTACTGAAGCTTTCTTT. The J gene is TRBJ1-1, the V gene TRBV29-1; no clear D gene. CDR1 and CDR2 (germline): SQVTM, ANQGSEA. This CDR3 has 13 residues. Trimming took off 7 bases at V and 5 bases at J, with 17 bases between the two ends.

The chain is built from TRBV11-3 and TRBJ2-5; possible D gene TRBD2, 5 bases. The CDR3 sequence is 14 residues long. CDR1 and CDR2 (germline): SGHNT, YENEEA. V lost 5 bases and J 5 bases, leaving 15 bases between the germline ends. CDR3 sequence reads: CASSETVGGETQYF. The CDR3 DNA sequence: TGTGCCAGCAGCGAAACAGTGGGCGGGGAGACCCAGTACTTC.